Listed below are T cell receptor beta chains from one sample, sequenced in a study of CD8 T cells in ankylosing spondylitis. TCRdb reprocessed the 5' RACE reads via MiXCR and lists one record per CDR3 protein. The sample carries about 250,000 distinct CDR3 sequences, more than 9% recorded once. The sample was blood, either unsorted or a sorted T cell fraction (not recorded which). The receptors shown here come from a male donor with ankylosing spondylitis or in good health (not recorded which). Each CDR3 is given with its conserved first and last residue. A D gene is named only where the DNA matches it firmly. The listing skips clone size in some rows; elsewhere it reads once, few, many or a size class.

v_gene	d_gene	abundance	j_gene	CDR3aa	CDR3nt
TRBV15	TRBD2	many	TRBJ2-7	CATSRDLPIAGVYEQYF	TGTGCCACCAGCAGAGATCTCCCAATCGCGGGGGTCTACGAGCAGTACTTC
TRBV11-2	NA	few	TRBJ2-3	CASSSDSLNTDTQYF	TGTGCCAGCAGCTCAGATTCTCTTAACACAGATACGCAGTATTTT
TRBV3-1	NA	few	TRBJ2-1	CASSQAGLEQFF	TGTGCCAGCAGCCAAGCGGGGCTTGAGCAGTTCTTC
TRBV9	TRBD2	many	TRBJ2-1	CASNLAGVGEQFF	TGTGCCAGCAATCTAGCGGGGGTAGGTGAGCAGTTCTTC
TRBV12-3/TRBV12-4	TRBD1	many	TRBJ1-2	CASSRGQGDYGYTF	TGTGCCAGCAGCCGGGGACAGGGGGACTATGGCTACACCTTC
TRBV5-1	TRBD2	many	TRBJ2-7	CASSSAGLAGIEQYF	TGCGCCAGCAGTTCGGCGGGGCTAGCGGGAATCGAGCAGTACTTC
TRBV20-1	TRBD2	many	TRBJ2-7	CSATGLAGTYEQYF	TGCAGTGCTACGGGACTAGCGGGAACCTACGAGCAGTACTTC
TRBV20-1	NA	NA	TRBJ1-2	CSAREVTENGYTF	TGCAGTGCTAGAGAAGTGACAGAGAATGGCTACACCTTC
TRBV30	NA	few	TRBJ2-7	CARTGRSSYEQYF	TGTGCCCGAACAGGCAGGAGCTCCTACGAGCAGTACTTC
TRBV6-6	NA	few	TRBJ1-1	CASSYRVGYTEAFF	TGTGCCAGCAGTTACAGAGTTGGGTACACTGAAGCTTTCTTT
TRBV5-1	TRBD1	many	TRBJ1-2	CASSFGTGENPPYGYTF	TGCGCCAGCAGCTTCGGGACAGGGGAAAATCCCCCCTATGGCTACACCTTC
TRBV20-1	NA	many	TRBJ2-1	CSASGGTSYNEQFF	TGCAGTGCTAGTGGCGGAACCTCCTACAATGAGCAGTTCTTC
TRBV5-1	NA	many	TRBJ2-1	CASSLWQGGINEQFF	TGCGCCAGCAGCTTGTGGCAGGGAGGTATCAATGAGCAGTTCTTC
TRBV10-3	TRBD1	many	TRBJ1-6	CAISADRGDSPLHF	TGTGCCATCAGTGCCGACAGGGGTGATTCACCCCTCCACTTT
TRBV5-1	NA	NA	TRBJ1-6	CASSVDSPASPLHF	TGCGCCAGCAGCGTGGACAGCCCAGCTTCACCCCTCCACTTT
TRBV29-1	TRBD2	many	TRBJ2-7	CSVVYGTSGPRGAYEQYF	TGCAGCGTTGTCTACGGGACTAGCGGGCCTAGGGGGGCCTACGAGCAGTACTTC
TRBV29-1	NA	many	TRBJ2-2	CSVDLNTGELFF	TGCAGCGTTGACCTGAACACCGGGGAGCTGTTTTTT
TRBV10-3	NA	many	TRBJ1-2	CAISATDNYGYTF	TGTGCCATCAGTGCGACCGATAACTATGGCTACACCTTC
TRBV12-3/TRBV12-4	NA	NA	TRBJ2-4	CASSLLLAKNIQYF	TGTGCCAGCAGTTTGCTACTAGCCAAAAACATTCAGTACTTC
TRBV28	NA	few	TRBJ2-6	CASRGPTGANVLTF	TGTGCCAGCCGGGGGCCGACTGGGGCCAACGTCCTGACTTTC
TRBV20-1	NA	many	TRBJ1-2	CSALPGEGRGYGYTF	TGCAGTGCTCTCCCTGGGGAGGGAAGGGGCTATGGCTACACCTTC
TRBV12-3/TRBV12-4	NA	few	TRBJ2-5	CASRKRAQETQYF	TGTGCCAGCAGGAAAAGAGCCCAAGAGACCCAGTACTTC
TRBV29-1	NA	many	TRBJ1-2	CSVEGGNRDYGYTF	TGCAGCGTTGAAGGGGGTAACAGGGACTATGGCTACACCTTC
TRBV28	NA	many	TRBJ2-2	CASRKRNTGELFF	TGTGCCAGCAGGAAGCGGAACACCGGGGAGCTGTTTTTT
TRBV20-1	TRBD1	many	TRBJ2-7	CSAYRDRVTYEQYF	TGCAGTGCTTACCGGGACAGGGTTACCTACGAGCAGTACTTC
TRBV7-2	NA	few	TRBJ2-4	CASSLGVSAGRKNIQYF	TGTGCCAGCAGCCTAGGGGTTTCGGCGGGGCGGAAAAACATTCAGTACTTC
TRBV29-1	NA	NA	TRBJ2-1	CSVEVSGTPYNEQFF	TGCAGCGTTGAAGTCTCGGGGACACCTTACAATGAGCAGTTCTTC
TRBV20-1	NA	many	TRBJ1-1	CSASKGVTEAFF	TGCAGTGCTAGTAAGGGAGTAACTGAAGCTTTCTTT
TRBV4-2	TRBD2	few	TRBJ2-3	CASSQQPAGGADTQYF	TGTGCCAGCAGCCAACAGCCCGCGGGAGGCGCAGATACGCAGTATTTT
TRBV20-1	NA	many	TRBJ2-5	CSARDEPRDQETQYF	TGCAGTGCTAGAGATGAACCCCGGGACCAAGAGACCCAGTACTTC
TRBV18	TRBD1	many	TRBJ1-1	CASSLLQDSTGTEAFF	TGTGCCAGCTCACTGCTTCAAGATTCGACAGGGACTGAAGCTTTCTTT
TRBV7-2	TRBD2	few	TRBJ2-1	CASSTHGTSGNNEQFF	TGTGCCAGCAGCACGCACGGGACTAGCGGAAACAATGAGCAGTTCTTC
TRBV6-1	NA	many	TRBJ2-5	CASSRTLGETQYF	TGTGCCAGCAGCCGGACGCTGGGAGAGACCCAGTACTTC
TRBV27	TRBD1	NA	TRBJ2-7	CASSSVRQGRGEQYF	TGTGCCAGCAGTTCCGTTCGACAGGGGAGAGGCGAGCAGTACTTC
TRBV15	NA	many	TRBJ2-2	CATSRDPPGSGTGELFF	TGTGCCACCAGCAGAGATCCCCCCGGGAGTGGCACCGGGGAGCTGTTTTTT